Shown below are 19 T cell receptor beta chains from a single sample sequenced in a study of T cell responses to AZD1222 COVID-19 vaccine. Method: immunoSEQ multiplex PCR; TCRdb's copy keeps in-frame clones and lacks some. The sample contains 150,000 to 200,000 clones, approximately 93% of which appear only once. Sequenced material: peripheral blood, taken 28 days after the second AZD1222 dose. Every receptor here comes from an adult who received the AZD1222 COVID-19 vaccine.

CDR3 sequence: CASSNSGGYEKLFF. CDR3 in DNA: TGTGCCAGCAGCAACTCAGGGGGCTATGAAAAACTGTTTTTT. V and J are TRBV7-9 and TRBJ1-4; 8 bases fit TRBD1. The V gene end was trimmed by 5 bases and the J gene end by 6 bases; junction bases not matched to a gene: 5. Germline CDR1 reads SEHNR; CDR2 reads FQNEAQ (reference sequence). This CDR3 comprises 14 residues.

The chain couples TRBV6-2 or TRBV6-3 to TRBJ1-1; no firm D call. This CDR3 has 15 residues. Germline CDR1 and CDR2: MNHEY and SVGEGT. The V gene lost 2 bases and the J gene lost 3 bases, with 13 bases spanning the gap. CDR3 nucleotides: TGTGCCAGCAGTTACCCCCTGCTTGGGGACACTGAAGCTTTCTTT. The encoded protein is CASSYPLLGDTEAFF.

The CDR3 coding sequence is TGTGCCAGCAGCGACCAGAATAGGGGTTCTGGAAACACCATATATTTT. Protein: CASSDQNRGSGNTIYF. V and J are TRBV9 and TRBJ1-3; tentative D call: TRBD1 (5 bases). Between the trimmed V and J ends, which lost 3 bases and 1 base, there was a span of 14 bases. Germline V gene sequence: CDR1 SGDLS, CDR2 YYNGEE. The length of the CDR3 is 16 residues.

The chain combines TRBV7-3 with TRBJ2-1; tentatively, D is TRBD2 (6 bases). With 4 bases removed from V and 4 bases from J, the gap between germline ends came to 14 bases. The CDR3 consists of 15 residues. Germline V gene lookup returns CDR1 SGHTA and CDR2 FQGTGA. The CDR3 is CASSSHRTNYNEQFF. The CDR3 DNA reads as TGTGCCAGCAGCTCGCACAGGACTAATTACAATGAGCAGTTCTTC.

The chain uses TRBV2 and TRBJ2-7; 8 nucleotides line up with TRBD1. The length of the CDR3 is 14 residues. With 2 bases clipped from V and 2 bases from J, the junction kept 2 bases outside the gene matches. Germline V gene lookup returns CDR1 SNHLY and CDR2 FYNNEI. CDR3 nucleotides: TGTGCCAGCAGTGAATTGGGACAGGCCTACGAGCAGTACTTC. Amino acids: CASSELGQAYEQYF. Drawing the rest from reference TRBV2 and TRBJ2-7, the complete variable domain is EPEVTQTPSHQVTQMGQEVILRCVPISNHLYFYWYRQILGQKVEFLVSFYNNEISEKSEIFDDQFSVERPDGSNFTLKIRSTKLEDSAMYFCASSELGQAYEQYFGPGTRLTVT.

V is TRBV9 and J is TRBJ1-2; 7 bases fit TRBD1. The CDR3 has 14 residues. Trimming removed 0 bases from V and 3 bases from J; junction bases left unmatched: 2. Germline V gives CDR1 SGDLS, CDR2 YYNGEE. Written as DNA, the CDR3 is TGTGCCAGCAGCGTAGGACAGGGAGACTATGGCTACACCTTC. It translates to CASSVGQGDYGYTF.

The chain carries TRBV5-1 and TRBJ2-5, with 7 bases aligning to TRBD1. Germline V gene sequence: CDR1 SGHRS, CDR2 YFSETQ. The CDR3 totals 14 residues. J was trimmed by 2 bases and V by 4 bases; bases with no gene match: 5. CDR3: CASSLGGWQETQYF. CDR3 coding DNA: TGCGCCAGCAGCCTAGGGGGCTGGCAAGAGACCCAGTACTTC.

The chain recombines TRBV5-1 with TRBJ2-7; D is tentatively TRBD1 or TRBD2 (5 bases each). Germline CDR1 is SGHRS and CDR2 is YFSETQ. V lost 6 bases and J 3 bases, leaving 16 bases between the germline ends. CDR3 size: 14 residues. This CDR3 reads CASTKGPVIYEQYF. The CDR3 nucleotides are TGCGCCAGCACTAAGGGACCAGTAATCTACGAGCAGTACTTC.

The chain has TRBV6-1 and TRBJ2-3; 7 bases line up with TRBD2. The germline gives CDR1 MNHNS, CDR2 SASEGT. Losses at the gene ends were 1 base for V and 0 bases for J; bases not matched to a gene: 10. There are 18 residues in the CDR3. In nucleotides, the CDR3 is TGTGCCAGCAGTGAAGGAGAGACTAGCTCGTCTAGCACAGATACGCAGTATTTT. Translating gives CASSEGETSSSSTDTQYF.

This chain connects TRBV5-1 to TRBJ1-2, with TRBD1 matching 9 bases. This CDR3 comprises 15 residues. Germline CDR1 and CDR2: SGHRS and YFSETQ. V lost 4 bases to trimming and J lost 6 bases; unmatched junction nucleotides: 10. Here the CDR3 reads CASSTRGQGTDGYTF. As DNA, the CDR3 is TGCGCCAGCAGCACCCGCGGACAGGGGACGGATGGCTACACCTTC.

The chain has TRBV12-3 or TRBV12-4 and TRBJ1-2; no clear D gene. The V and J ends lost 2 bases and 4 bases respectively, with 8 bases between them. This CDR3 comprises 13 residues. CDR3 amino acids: CASSLSAGYGYTF. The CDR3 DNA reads TGTGCCAGCAGTTTATCCGCAGGCTATGGCTACACCTTC.

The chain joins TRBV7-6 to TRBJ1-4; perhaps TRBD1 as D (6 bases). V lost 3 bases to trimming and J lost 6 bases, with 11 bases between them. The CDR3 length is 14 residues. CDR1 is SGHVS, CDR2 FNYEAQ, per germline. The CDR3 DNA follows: TGTGCCAGCAGCTTGGACAGCCGGTATGAAAAACTGTTTTTT. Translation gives CASSLDSRYEKLFF.

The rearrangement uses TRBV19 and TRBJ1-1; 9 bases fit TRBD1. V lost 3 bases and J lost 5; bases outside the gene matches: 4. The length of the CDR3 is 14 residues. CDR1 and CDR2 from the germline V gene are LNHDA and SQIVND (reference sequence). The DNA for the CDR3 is TGTGCCAGTAGTATTAACAGGGGGCAAACTGAAGCTTTCTTT. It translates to CASSINRGQTEAFF.

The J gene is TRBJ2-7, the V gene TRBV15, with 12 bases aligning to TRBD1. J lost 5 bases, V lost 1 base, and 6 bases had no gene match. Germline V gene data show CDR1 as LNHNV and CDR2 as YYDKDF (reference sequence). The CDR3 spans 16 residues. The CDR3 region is CATSRGRDRGLDEQYF. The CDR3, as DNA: TGTGCCACCAGCAGAGGTCGGGACAGGGGGCTCGACGAGCAGTACTTC.

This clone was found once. The CDR3 is CAISELAGGGGEQFF. The DNA for the CDR3 is TGTGCCATCAGTGAACTAGCGGGAGGCGGGGGTGAGCAGTTCTTC. V and J are TRBV10-3 and TRBJ2-1; 12 positions match TRBD2. Germline lookup yields CDR1 ENHRY and CDR2 SYGVKD. This CDR3 contains 15 residues. V shed 3 bases, J shed 9 bases, and the junction held 6 bases outside the gene matches.

CDR3 in amino acids: CASSIEASGILGEQYF. CDR3 bases: TGTGCCAGCAGTATTGAGGCGAGCGGGATATTAGGCGAGCAGTACTTC. The rearrangement links TRBV9 to TRBJ2-7; 7 nucleotides align to TRBD2. Trimming at V came to 5 bases and at J to 6 bases, leaving 17 bases not matched to a gene. CDR1 and CDR2 from the germline V gene are SGDLS and YYNGEE. The CDR3 is 16 amino acids. The full variable domain, completed using reference TRBV9 and TRBJ2-7, is DSGVTQTPKHLITATGQRVTLRCSPRSGDLSVYWYQQSLDQGLQFLIQYYNGEERAKGNILERFSAQQFPDLHSELNLSSLELGDSALYFCASSIEASGILGEQYFGPGTRLTVT.

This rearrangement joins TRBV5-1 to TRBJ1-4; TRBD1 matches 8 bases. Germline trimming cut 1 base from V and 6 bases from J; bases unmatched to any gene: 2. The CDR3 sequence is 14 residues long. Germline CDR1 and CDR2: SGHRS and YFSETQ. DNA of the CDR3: TGCGCCAGCAGCTTGCAGGGGGCGGATGAAAAACTGTTTTTT. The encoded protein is CASSLQGADEKLFF.

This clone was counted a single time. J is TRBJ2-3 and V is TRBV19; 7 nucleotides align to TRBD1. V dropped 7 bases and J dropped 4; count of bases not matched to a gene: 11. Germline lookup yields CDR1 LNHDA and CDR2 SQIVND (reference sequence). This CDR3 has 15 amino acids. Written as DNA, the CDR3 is TGTGCCAGTATGGAAGGGGGCGGTTTTCCAGATACGCAGTATTTT. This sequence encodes CASMEGGGFPDTQYF.

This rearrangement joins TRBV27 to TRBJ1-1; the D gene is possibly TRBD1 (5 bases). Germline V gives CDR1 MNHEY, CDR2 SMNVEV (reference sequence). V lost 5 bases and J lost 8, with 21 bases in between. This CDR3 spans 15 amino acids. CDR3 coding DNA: TGTGCCAGCAGTCGATACCCGGGACTGAGAATAGAAGCTTTCTTT. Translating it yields CASSRYPGLRIEAFF.